Below, 27 T cell receptor beta chains from the same sample are listed, as sequenced in a study of T cell responses to AZD1222 COVID-19 vaccine. TCRdb keeps only in-frame clones here, not all; method: immunoSEQ multiplex PCR. This table holds 150,000 to 200,000 clones, 88% found once. This specimen was peripheral blood, taken 28 days after the second AZD1222 dose. The receptors shown here come from an adult who received the AZD1222 COVID-19 vaccine.

This chain connects TRBV10-3 to TRBJ2-2; TRBD2 is a possible D gene (6 bases). The V and J ends lost 0 bases and 4 bases respectively, with 9 bases between them. The CDR3 extends over 15 amino acids. From germline, CDR1 is ENHRY and CDR2 SYGVKD. CDR3 sequence: CAISESVGGTGELFF. CDR3 DNA sequence: TGTGCCATCAGTGAGTCGGTGGGAGGCACCGGGGAGCTGTTTTTT.

This sequence joins TRBV30 and TRBJ1-1; possibly TRBD1 for D (5 bases). Germline lookup yields CDR1 GTSNPN and CDR2 SVGIG (reference sequence). CDR3 length: 16 amino acids. Trimming cost V 4 bases and J 0 bases, with 18 bases left between them. The CDR3 DNA reads as TGTGCCTGGATCCAGGGTTCGTGGGAGGTGAACACTGAAGCTTTCTTT. Protein: CAWIQGSWEVNTEAFF.

The rearrangement joins TRBV19 to TRBJ1-2; the D gene is possibly TRBD1 (6 bases). Trimming left V 0 bases short and J 3 bases short, with 17 bases between. The CDR3 is 17 residues long. Per the germline V gene, CDR1 is LNHDA and CDR2 is SQIVND (reference sequence). Written as DNA, the CDR3 is TGTGCCAGTAGTATAGATCATTTAGCAGGGGATTACTATGGCTACACCTTC. Residues: CASSIDHLAGDYYGYTF. The full variable domain, its missing parts supplied by reference TRBV19 and TRBJ1-2, is DGGITQSPKYLFRKEGQNVTLSCEQNLNHDAMYWYRQDPGQGLRLIYYSQIVNDFQKGDIAEGYSVSREKKESFPLTVTSAQKNPTAFYLCASSIDHLAGDYYGYTFGSGTRLTVV.

A single count supports this clone. V gene TRBV2 combines with J gene TRBJ1-2; D is uncertain. This CDR3 is 14 amino acids long. CDR1 is SNHLY, CDR2 FYNNEI, per germline. Trimming left V 6 bases short and J 2 bases short, with 13 bases between. The CDR3 DNA is TGTGCCAGCAGCCAGATCATGCGGAACTATGGCTACACCTTC. It encodes CASSQIMRNYGYTF.

The chain carries TRBV5-4 and TRBJ2-7; D remains ambiguous. The CDR3 covers 14 residues. The V end lost 3 bases, the J end lost 2 bases, and 12 bases lay between the germline ends. Germline lookup yields CDR1 SGHNT and CDR2 YYREEE (reference sequence). CDR3 in amino acids: CASSSELVTYEQYF. The DNA of the CDR3 is TGTGCCAGCAGCTCAGAGTTGGTAACCTACGAGCAGTACTTC.

This chain links TRBV6-5 with TRBJ1-1; D is perhaps TRBD1 (6 bases). The V and J ends lost 7 bases and 4 bases respectively, with 13 bases between them. The germline gives CDR1 MNHEY, CDR2 SVGAGI. The CDR3 consists of 13 residues. The CDR3 DNA reads as TGTGCCAGCATCCGAAGAGGGGGCACTGAAGCTTTCTTT. Protein sequence: CASIRRGGTEAFF.

This clone was observed once. V is TRBV2 and J is TRBJ1-6, with 7 bases aligning to TRBD1. V shed 6 bases, J shed 9 bases, and the junction held 5 bases outside the gene matches. Germline CDR1 and CDR2: SNHLY and FYNNEI. CDR3 length: 13 residues. CDR3 residues: CASRGDRGSPLHF. The DNA of the CDR3 is TGTGCCAGCAGGGGGGACAGAGGTTCACCCCTCCACTTT.

The chain employs TRBV7-9 and TRBJ1-3; D unresolved. V lost 5 bases and J lost 1, with 9 bases in between. From germline, CDR1 is SEHNR and CDR2 FQNEAQ (reference sequence). CDR3 length equals 14 residues. The CDR3 sequence is CASSLQISGNTIYF. DNA of the CDR3: TGTGCCAGCAGCCTTCAGATTTCTGGAAACACCATATATTTT. The full variable domain, with the rest looked up from reference TRBV7-9 and TRBJ1-3, is DTGVSQNPRHKITKRGQNVTFRCDPISEHNRLYWYRQTLGQGPEFLTYFQNEAQLEKSRLLSDRFSAERPKGSFSTLEIQRTEQGDSAMYLCASSLQISGNTIYFGEGSWLTVV.

The rearrangement links TRBV15 to TRBJ1-3, with D hard to call. This CDR3 contains 15 residues. Germline V CDR1 and CDR2: LNHNV, YYDKDF (reference sequence). The V gene lost 0 bases and the J gene lost 0 bases, with 6 bases spanning the gap. The CDR3 region is CATSRDRYSGNTIYF. Written as DNA, the CDR3 is TGTGCCACCAGCAGAGACCGATACTCTGGAAACACCATATATTTT.

The chain has TRBV2 and TRBJ2-7; a weak D match, TRBD1 (5 bases). From germline, CDR1 is SNHLY and CDR2 FYNNEI. The V end was cut by 3 bases, the J end by 4 bases, with 13 bases between. The CDR3 totals 14 residues. The DNA of the CDR3 is TGTGCCAGCAGTGAGGACAACCCGGATTACGAGCAGTACTTC. It yields the protein CASSEDNPDYEQYF.

V and J are TRBV5-5 and TRBJ1-1, with 9 positions matching TRBD1. Germline CDR1 and CDR2: SGHKS and YYEKEE (reference sequence). This CDR3 contains 16 residues. Trimming at V came to 2 bases and at J to 4 bases, leaving 9 bases not matched to a gene. CDR3 DNA sequence: TGTGCCAGCAGCTTTACCGAACGGGACAGGGTCACTGAAGCTTTCTTT. Protein: CASSFTERDRVTEAFF.

This rearrangement joins TRBV12-3 or TRBV12-4 to TRBJ1-2; D unresolved. The V and J ends lost 3 bases and 8 bases respectively, with 13 bases between them. This CDR3 has 13 amino acids. CDR3 residues: CASSLGGPEGYTF. The CDR3 nucleotides are TGTGCCAGCAGTTTGGGAGGGCCAGAAGGCTACACCTTC.

The chain is built from TRBV6-4 and TRBJ2-1, with 8 bases aligning to TRBD2. The germline V gene has CDR1 MRHNA and CDR2 SNTAGT. The ends lost 2 bases at V and 12 bases at J; junction bases unmatched: 6. CDR3 length: 13 residues. The chain's CDR3 is CASSDLRGGGQFF. The CDR3, as DNA: TGTGCCAGCAGTGACCTACGGGGGGGCGGGCAGTTCTTC.

The chain recombines TRBV7-2 with TRBJ2-2; the D is unclear. The CDR3 has 15 residues. Trimming stripped 1 base from V and 4 bases from J, with 10 bases between. The germline gives CDR1 SGHTA, CDR2 FQGNSA. The CDR3 DNA sequence: TGTGCCAGCAGCTTAGAGGCCCCGGGCACCGGGGAGCTGTTTTTT. It yields the protein CASSLEAPGTGELFF. The whole variable domain, filled in from reference TRBV7-2 and TRBJ2-2, reads GAGVSQSPSNKVTEKGKDVELRCDPISGHTALYWYRQSLGQGLEFLIYFQGNSAPDKSGLPSDRFSAERTGGSVSTLTIQRTQQEDSAVYLCASSLEAPGTGELFFGEGSRLTVL.

This sequence joins TRBV12-3 or TRBV12-4 and TRBJ2-7; no clear D gene. Trimming pared 2 bases from V and 3 bases from J, leaving 8 bases between. CDR3 size: 13 residues. The CDR3 is CASSLFGFYEQYF. The CDR3 nucleotides read TGTGCCAGCAGTTTATTTGGGTTCTACGAGCAGTACTTC.

This chain connects TRBV5-1 to TRBJ1-2, with TRBD1 as a possible D gene (5 bases). Germline CDR1 is SGHRS and CDR2 is YFSETQ. CDR3 length: 14 residues. V lost 0 bases, J lost 4 bases, and 10 bases lay in between. CDR3 sequence: CASSLDGALYGYTF. CDR3 DNA: TGCGCCAGCAGCTTGGACGGGGCCCTCTATGGCTACACCTTC. Full variable domain (outside the CDR3, taken from reference TRBV5-1 and TRBJ1-2): KAGVTQTPRYLIKTRGQQVTLSCSPISGHRSVSWYQQTPGQGLQFLFEYFSETQRNKGNFPGRFSGRQFSNSRSEMNVSTLELGDSALYLCASSLDGALYGYTFGSGTRLTVV.

The V gene is TRBV6-2 or TRBV6-3, the J gene TRBJ2-7; D is undetermined. V dropped 2 bases and J dropped 7 bases, with 12 bases sitting between them. The CDR3 consists of 13 residues. Germline V gene sequence: CDR1 MNHEY, CDR2 SVGEGT. CDR3 nucleotides: TGTGCCAGCAGTTACCTTGTGGCAGTGGAGCAGTACTTC. Its translation: CASSYLVAVEQYF.

This clone has a single count. This chain uses TRBV6-5 with TRBJ2-3; weak D call: TRBD1 (6 bases). There are 15 residues in the CDR3. The V end lost 5 bases, the J end lost 3 bases, and 15 bases lay between the germline ends. Germline V lookup: CDR1 MNHEY, CDR2 SVGAGI. The CDR3 sequence: CASSPGVVETDTQYF. The DNA of the CDR3 is TGTGCCAGCAGTCCAGGGGTTGTAGAGACAGATACGCAGTATTTT.

This clone showed up just once. The chain joins TRBV5-5 to TRBJ1-2, with D possibly being TRBD1 (6 bases). The CDR3 has 15 amino acids. The V end lost 3 bases, the J end lost 5 bases, and 17 bases lay between the germline ends. Germline V gene data show CDR1 as SGHKS and CDR2 as YYEKEE (reference sequence). Written as DNA, the CDR3 is TGTGCCAGCAGCTCAGGCTCGGGACAACCATATGGCTACACCTTC. Its protein product is CASSSGSGQPYGYTF.

The chain combines TRBV2 with TRBJ2-7, with D perhaps matching TRBD1 (6 bases). The V end was cut by 5 bases, the J end by 0 bases, with 14 bases between. The CDR3 has 15 amino acids. Germline-derived CDR1 and CDR2 are SNHLY and FYNNEI. This CDR3 reads CASSPDQGPSYEQYF. CDR3 in DNA: TGTGCCAGCAGTCCCGACCAGGGGCCCTCCTACGAGCAGTACTTC.

This chain uses TRBV19 with TRBJ1-2; D is uncertain. There are 11 residues in the CDR3. The V end lost 7 bases, the J end lost 7 bases, and 10 bases lay between the germline ends. Looked up from germline, CDR1 is LNHDA and CDR2 is SQIVND (reference sequence). The CDR3 DNA is TGTGCCAGTACCGACAAGAGTGGCTACACCTTC. This gives the protein CASTDKSGYTF.

The chain is built from TRBV2 and TRBJ2-5; 7 nucleotides agree with TRBD2. The CDR3 length is 13 residues. The V gene end was trimmed by 7 bases and the J gene end by 5 bases; junction bases not matched to a gene: 7. Germline V CDR1 and CDR2: SNHLY, FYNNEI. The CDR3 bases are TGTGCCAGCACCCTGACTAGCCGGGAGACCCAGTACTTC. Protein: CASTLTSRETQYF. Complete variable domain (other parts from reference TRBV2 and TRBJ2-5): EPEVTQTPSHQVTQMGQEVILRCVPISNHLYFYWYRQILGQKVEFLVSFYNNEISEKSEIFDDQFSVERPDGSNFTLKIRSTKLEDSAMYFCASTLTSRETQYFGPGTRLLVL.

The chain links TRBV5-1 to TRBJ2-7, with D maybe TRBD2 (6 bases). The CDR3 extends over 13 amino acids. Trimming took off 0 bases at V and 5 bases at J, with 9 bases between the two ends. Per germline, CDR1 SGHRS and CDR2 YFSETQ. The CDR3 sequence: CASSLGGDHEQYF. In DNA form, the CDR3 reads TGCGCCAGCAGCTTGGGGGGGGACCACGAGCAGTACTTC.

The V and J genes are TRBV30 and TRBJ2-7; D might be TRBD2 (6 bases). The germline gives CDR1 GTSNPN, CDR2 SVGIG (reference sequence). This CDR3 has 13 residues. Between the trimmed V and J ends, which lost 0 bases and 3 bases, there was a span of 9 bases. This CDR3 is CAWSVRRDYEQYF. The CDR3 nucleotides are TGTGCCTGGAGTGTCCGGCGGGACTACGAGCAGTACTTC.

This chain links TRBV10-3 with TRBJ1-5; tentatively, D is TRBD1 (6 bases). V dropped 10 bases and J dropped 3 bases, with 16 bases sitting between them. Germline assignment: CDR1 ENHRY and CDR2 SYGVKD. CDR3 length equals 14 residues. CDR3 residues: CASSKQGDNQPQHF. CDR3 DNA sequence: TGTGCCAGTTCCAAACAGGGTGACAATCAGCCCCAGCATTTT.

This rearrangement joins TRBV11-2 to TRBJ2-7; D is possibly TRBD1 (6 bases). This CDR3 has 13 residues. V was shortened by 3 bases and J by 3 bases, with 9 bases between the two germline ends. Germline-derived CDR1 and CDR2 are SGHAT and FQNNGV. The CDR3 sequence: CASSLGRGYEQYF. The CDR3 DNA follows: TGTGCCAGCAGCTTGGGCAGGGGCTACGAGCAGTACTTC.

The rearrangement links TRBV28 to TRBJ2-6, with D perhaps matching TRBD2 (6 bases). Germline loops: CDR1 MDHEN, CDR2 SYDVKM. Trimming left V 4 bases short and J 1 base short, with 8 bases between. The CDR3 runs 15 residues. The CDR3 DNA reads as TGTGCCAGCAGTTCAGGAGGGTCTGGGGCCAACGTCCTGACTTTC. Protein product: CASSSGGSGANVLTF.